This TCR beta chain was identified in a study of blood T cell repertoires in COVID-19. Turning to the study itself: COVID-19 samples, acute and convalescent, were from the United States, Italy and Spain.

Measured with immunoSEQ multiplex PCR; TCRdb has only the in-frame clones, and not every one. The table has approximately 150,000 clones, roughly 90% seen once. This CDR3 is 16 amino acids long. Germline V CDR1 and CDR2: KGHDR, SFDVKD. V lost 2 bases, J lost 1 base, and 12 bases lay in between. This chain joins TRBV24-1 and TRBJ2-3; D is unresolved. Sequences were obtained from peripheral blood. This TCR came from a woman aged 50 to 60 with acute or convalescent COVID-19. CDR3 nucleotides: TGTGCCACCAGTGATTCGCTGACTGGCCGCACAGATACGCAGTATTTT. Amino acid sequence: CATSDSLTGRTDTQYF.